This T cell receptor beta chain was found in a study of OX40 agonist ivuxolimab in advanced cancers. About the study: Participants averaged approximately 65 years of age (range about 23 to 79) and were roughly 80% male. Study-level findings and limits: Expansion of clones was among the lowest in partial responders at 0.1-3.0 mg/kg. Some of the nonresponding patients also showed low levels of normalized T-cell clonal expansion.

A word on this clone: The antigen remains unidentified.

Repertoires were generated with immunoSEQ multiplex PCR, while TCRdb's copy carries only in-frame clones and drops some. This table holds about 150,000 clones, roughly 94% found once. CDR1 and CDR2 from the germline V gene are MNHNY and SVGAGI (reference sequence). The CDR3 is made up of 15 amino acids. This TCR was sampled from an adult with an advanced solid tumor such as melanoma, head and neck, liver or kidney cancer. Sequences were derived from CD4+ or CD8+ T cells sorted from blood, sampled in a trial of the OX40 agonist ivuxolimab. This chain uses TRBV6-6 with TRBJ2-5; D is possibly TRBD2 (6 bases). The J call may be wrong; the DNA end is better matched by TRBJ2-7. CDR3 residues: CASSRREAASYEQYF. Written as DNA, the CDR3 is TGTGCCAGCAGTCGCAGGGAGGCCGCATCCTACGAGCAGTACTTC.